Presented here are 12 T cell receptor beta chains from one specimen sequenced in a study of PD-L1 blockade in urothelial cancer. Time point meaning: pretreatment peripheral blood. Libraries were prepared by immunoSEQ multiplex PCR; TCRdb keeps only in-frame clonotypes and omits some of them. In the table there are tens of thousands of clones, around four fifths of which are singletons. The source was PBMCs, collected around atezolizumab (anti-PD-L1) treatment. The receptor source for this set is a man older than 75 with urothelial cancer.

The V call is TRBV14, the J call TRBJ2-5; a weak D match, TRBD2 (5 bases). CDR1 is SGHDN and CDR2 is FVKESK in the germline V gene. V lost 2 bases to trimming and J lost 9 bases, with 19 bases between them. The CDR3 extends over 15 amino acids. The CDR3 sequence is CASSQTSGVTIAQYF. In nucleotides, the CDR3 is TGTGCCAGCAGCCAAACCAGCGGAGTAACGATAGCCCAGTACTTC. The full variable domain, in which reference TRBV14 and TRBJ2-5 provide the parts outside the CDR3, is EAGVTQFPSHSVIEKGQTVTLRCDPISGHDNLYWYRRVMGKEIKFLLHFVKESKQDESGMPNNRFLAERTGGTYSTLKVQPAELEDSGVYFCASSQTSGVTIAQYFGPGTRLLVL.

The J gene is TRBJ2-1, the V gene TRBV6-1; 16 bases map to TRBD2. V lost 7 bases, J lost 9 bases, and 6 bases stayed unmatched. Germline-derived CDR1 and CDR2 are MNHNS and SASEGT. The CDR3 is made up of 15 amino acids. CDR3 residues: CASKIGTSGRAEQFF. The CDR3 DNA sequence: TGTGCCAGCAAAATCGGGACTAGCGGGAGGGCTGAGCAGTTCTTC.

The CDR3 protein is CASSFGAPTYNEQFF. Here the CDR3 DNA reads TGTGCCAGCAGCTTTGGGGCTCCGACCTACAATGAGCAGTTCTTC. V usage is TRBV11-2 and J usage is TRBJ2-1, with a weak D call TRBD1 (5 bases). V lost 3 bases and J lost 2, with 11 bases in between. The CDR3 consists of 15 residues. The V gene's germline CDR1 is SGHAT and CDR2 FQNNGV.

V gene TRBV28 combines with J gene TRBJ2-7; 8 nucleotides match TRBD2. CDR1 and CDR2 from the germline V gene are MDHEN and SYDVKM. V dropped 1 base and J dropped 2; count of bases not matched to a gene: 1. This CDR3 region has 14 residues. The CDR3 DNA sequence: TGTGCCAGCAGTTTATCGGGAGGGCCCTACGAGCAGTACTTC. This encodes CASSLSGGPYEQYF.

The chain couples TRBV6-1 to TRBJ2-1; 12 positions match TRBD2. Trimming removed 2 bases from V and 9 bases from J; junction bases left unmatched: 5. This CDR3 is 15 amino acids long. CDR1 and CDR2 from the germline V gene are MNHNS and SASEGT. The CDR3 region is CASSERLAGVGEQFF. CDR3 nucleotides: TGTGCCAGCAGTGAAAGACTAGCGGGAGTCGGTGAGCAGTTCTTC.

The chain couples TRBV30 to TRBJ1-2; D is uncertain. The germline V gene has CDR1 GTSNPN and CDR2 SVGIG (reference sequence). The CDR3 covers 12 residues. The V gene lost 2 bases and the J gene lost 14 bases, with 18 bases spanning the gap. The CDR3 region is CAWSLEGFLYTF. CDR3 sequence (DNA): TGTGCCTGGAGTTTAGAGGGCTTCCTCTATACCTTC. The whole variable domain, filled in from reference TRBV30 and TRBJ1-2, reads SQTIHQWPATLVQPVGSPLSLECTVEGTSNPNLYWYRQAAGRGLQLLFYSVGIGQISSEVPQNLSASRPQDRQFILSSKKLLLSDSGFYLCAWSLEGFLYTFGSGTRLTVV.

CDR3 loop: CASSVGGGGTGELFF. The CDR3 region has the DNA TGTGCCAGCAGCGTAGGGGGAGGTGGTACCGGGGAGCTGTTTTTT. V gene TRBV9 combines with J gene TRBJ2-2; a weak D match, TRBD2 (6 bases). Germline V gene lookup returns CDR1 SGDLS and CDR2 YYNGEE. V was trimmed by 0 bases and J by 5 bases, leaving 11 bases between them. This CDR3 is 15 amino acids long.

The chain has TRBV27 and TRBJ2-4; tentatively, D is TRBD2 (7 bases). The V and J ends lost 5 bases and 6 bases respectively, with 14 bases between them. The germline V gene has CDR1 MNHEY and CDR2 SMNVEV (reference sequence). The CDR3 sequence is 14 residues long. The CDR3 DNA follows: TGTGCCAGCAGTCCATTAGGGGGGGGAAACATTCAGTACTTC. Its protein is CASSPLGGGNIQYF.

V is TRBV5-1 and J is TRBJ2-3; weak D call: TRBD2 (5 bases). Germline V lookup: CDR1 SGHRS, CDR2 YFSETQ. This CDR3 contains 14 residues. V lost 8 bases to trimming and J lost 3 bases, with 16 bases between them. The CDR3 bases are TGCGCCAGTAGTGGACCGGAGGTGACAGATACGCAGTATTTT. It codes for CASSGPEVTDTQYF.

The V call is TRBV4-2, the J call TRBJ1-5, with D uncertain. The CDR3 is 14 amino acids. Germline lookup yields CDR1 LGHNA and CDR2 YNFKEQ. Trimming shortened V by 1 base and J by 7 bases, and 11 bases separated the two germline ends. CDR3 loop: CASSQGSEGQPQHF. The CDR3 DNA reads TGTGCCAGCAGCCAAGGAAGCGAGGGACAGCCCCAGCATTTT.

This rearrangement joins TRBV9 to TRBJ2-6, with TRBD1 as a possible D gene (6 bases). Trimming stripped 0 bases from V and 2 bases from J, with 6 bases between. Germline-derived CDR1 and CDR2 are SGDLS and YYNGEE. The CDR3 covers 15 residues. CDR3 sequence (DNA): TGTGCCAGCAGCGTAGAGGGGGCTGGGGCCAACGTCCTGACTTTC. This gives the protein CASSVEGAGANVLTF.

The chain recombines TRBV28 with TRBJ2-7, with D perhaps matching TRBD2 (6 bases). This CDR3 has 14 amino acids. Germline CDR1 reads MDHEN; CDR2 reads SYDVKM. V was trimmed by 5 bases and J by 3 bases, leaving 14 bases between them. The CDR3 DNA reads TGTGCCAGCAGTCCGGGGGACTCGCACTACGAGCAGTACTTC. Translation gives CASSPGDSHYEQYF. The full variable domain, in which reference TRBV28 and TRBJ2-7 provide the parts outside the CDR3, is DVKVTQSSRYLVKRTGEKVFLECVQDMDHENMFWYRQDPGLGLRLIYFSYDVKMKEKGDIPEGYSVSREKKERFSLILESASTNQTSMYLCASSPGDSHYEQYFGPGTRLTVT.